This entry concerns a single T cell receptor (beta chain). Its antigen is as yet unknown. The method was immunoSEQ multiplex PCR; TCRdb's version includes in-frame clones alone and lacks a portion of them. The data hold 300,000 to 350,000 clones, with around 90% observed a single time. This entry comes from a study of cytomegalovirus exposure and HLA in healthy donors. Whole-study results and caveats: A later analysis found first-cohort TCR clusters tended to co-occur in the 110 or so validation repertoires.

The CDR3 runs 14 residues. The germline CDR1 and CDR2 sequences are LNHDA and SQIVND (reference sequence). Trimming pared 3 bases from V and 3 bases from J, leaving 11 bases between. The chain recombines TRBV19 with TRBJ1-1; perhaps TRBD1 as D (6 bases). Material: PBMCs. This sequence originates from a young man in good health and CMV-seronegative. The CDR3 nucleotides read TGTGCCAGTAGTATGCAGGGGACGTACACTGAAGCTTTCTTT. Encoded protein: CASSMQGTYTEAFF.